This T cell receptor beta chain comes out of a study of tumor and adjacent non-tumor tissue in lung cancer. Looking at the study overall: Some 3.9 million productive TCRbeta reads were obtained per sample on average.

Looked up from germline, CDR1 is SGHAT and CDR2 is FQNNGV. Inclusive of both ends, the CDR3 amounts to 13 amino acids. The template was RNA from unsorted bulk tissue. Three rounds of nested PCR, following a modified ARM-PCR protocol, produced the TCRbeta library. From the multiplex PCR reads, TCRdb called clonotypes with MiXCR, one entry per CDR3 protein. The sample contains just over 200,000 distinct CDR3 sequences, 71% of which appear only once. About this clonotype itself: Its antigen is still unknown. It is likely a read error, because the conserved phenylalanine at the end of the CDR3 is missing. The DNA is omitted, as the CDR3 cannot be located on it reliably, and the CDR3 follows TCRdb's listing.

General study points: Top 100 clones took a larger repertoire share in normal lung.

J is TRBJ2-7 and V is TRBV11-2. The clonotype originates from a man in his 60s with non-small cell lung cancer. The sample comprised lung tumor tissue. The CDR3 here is CTSSFTPIYEHYL.